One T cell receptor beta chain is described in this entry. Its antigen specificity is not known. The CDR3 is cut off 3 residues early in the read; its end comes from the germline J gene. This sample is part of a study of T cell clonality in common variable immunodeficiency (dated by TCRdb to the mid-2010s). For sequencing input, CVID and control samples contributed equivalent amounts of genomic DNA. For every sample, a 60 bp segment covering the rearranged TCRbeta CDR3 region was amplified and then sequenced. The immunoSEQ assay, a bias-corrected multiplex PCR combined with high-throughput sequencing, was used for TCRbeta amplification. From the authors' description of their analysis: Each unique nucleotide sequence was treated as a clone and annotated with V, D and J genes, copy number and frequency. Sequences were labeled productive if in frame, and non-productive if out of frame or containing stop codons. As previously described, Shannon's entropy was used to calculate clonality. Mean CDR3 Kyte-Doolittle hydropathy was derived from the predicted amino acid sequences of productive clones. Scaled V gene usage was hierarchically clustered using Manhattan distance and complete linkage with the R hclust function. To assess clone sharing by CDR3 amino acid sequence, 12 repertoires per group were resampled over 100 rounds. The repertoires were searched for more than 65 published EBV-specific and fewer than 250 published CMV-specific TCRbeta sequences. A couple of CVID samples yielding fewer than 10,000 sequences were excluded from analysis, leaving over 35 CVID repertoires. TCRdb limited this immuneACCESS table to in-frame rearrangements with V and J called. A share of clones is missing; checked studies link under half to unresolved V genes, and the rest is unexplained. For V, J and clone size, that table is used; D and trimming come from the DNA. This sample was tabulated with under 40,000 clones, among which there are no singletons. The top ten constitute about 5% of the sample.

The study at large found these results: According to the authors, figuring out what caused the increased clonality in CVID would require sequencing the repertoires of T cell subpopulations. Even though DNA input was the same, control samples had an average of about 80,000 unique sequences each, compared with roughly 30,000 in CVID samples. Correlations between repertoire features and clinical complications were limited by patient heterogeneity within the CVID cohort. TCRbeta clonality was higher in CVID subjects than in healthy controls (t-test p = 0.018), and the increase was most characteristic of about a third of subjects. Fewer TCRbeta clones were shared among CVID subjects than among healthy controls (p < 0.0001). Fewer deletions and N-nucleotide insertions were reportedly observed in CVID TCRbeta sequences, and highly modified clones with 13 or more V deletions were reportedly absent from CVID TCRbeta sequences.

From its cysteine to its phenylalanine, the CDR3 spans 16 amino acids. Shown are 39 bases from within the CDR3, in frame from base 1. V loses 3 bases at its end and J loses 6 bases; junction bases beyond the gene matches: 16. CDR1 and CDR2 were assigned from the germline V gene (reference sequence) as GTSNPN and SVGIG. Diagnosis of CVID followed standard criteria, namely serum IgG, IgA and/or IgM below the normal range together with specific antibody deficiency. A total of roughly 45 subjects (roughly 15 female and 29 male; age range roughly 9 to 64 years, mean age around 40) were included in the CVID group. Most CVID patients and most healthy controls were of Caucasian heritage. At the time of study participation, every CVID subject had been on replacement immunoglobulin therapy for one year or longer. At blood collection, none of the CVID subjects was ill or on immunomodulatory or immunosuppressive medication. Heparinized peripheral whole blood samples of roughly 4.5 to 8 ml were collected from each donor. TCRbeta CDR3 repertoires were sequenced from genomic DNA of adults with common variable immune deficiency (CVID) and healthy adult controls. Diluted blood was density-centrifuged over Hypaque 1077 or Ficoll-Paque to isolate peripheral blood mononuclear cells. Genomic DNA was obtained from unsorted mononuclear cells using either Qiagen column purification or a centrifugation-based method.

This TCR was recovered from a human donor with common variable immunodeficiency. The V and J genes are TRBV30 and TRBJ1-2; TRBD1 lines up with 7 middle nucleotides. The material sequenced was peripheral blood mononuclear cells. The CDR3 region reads CAWRRRDRPIDNGYTF. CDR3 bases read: TGTGCCTGGAGGCGCCGGGACAGACCTATAGATAATGGC.